What follows is one T cell receptor (beta chain) and its context. This sample was taken from a study of blood T cell repertoires in COVID-19. Study-level information: Samples representing acute and convalescent COVID-19 were sourced from the United States, Italy and Spain. T cells, B-cell-depleted T cells, or PBMCs provided the cDNA or gDNA that served as material.

CDR3 size: 14 residues. V was clipped by 8 bases and J by 0 bases, with 14 bases between them. Germline V gene lookup returns CDR1 MNHNY and CDR2 SVGAGI (reference sequence). Only in-frame clones appear in the TCRdb table, and some are missing; sequencing was by immunoSEQ multiplex PCR. The sample holds 200,000 to 300,000 clones; about 87% are singletons and the top ten take about 1.6%. The material sequenced was peripheral blood. This sequence joins TRBV6-6 and TRBJ2-7, with D perhaps matching TRBD2 (6 bases). The receptor was derived from a middle-aged woman who had recovered from COVID-19. CDR3 protein: CASSGTSSSYEQYF. The CDR3 bases are TGTGCCAGCTCCGGGACTTCCAGCTCCTACGAGCAGTACTTC.